This record looks at one TCR beta chain sequence and its context. The length of the CDR3 is 14 residues. Germline CDR1 is SGHTA and CDR2 is FQGNSA. Trimming stripped 2 bases from V and 2 bases from J, with 7 bases between. This entry comes from a study of T cell changes during pregnancy in multiple sclerosis. Method: immunoSEQ multiplex PCR; TCRdb's copy keeps in-frame clones and lacks some. Seen here are approximately 27,000 clones, about 88% observed once, and the top ten hold around 8.3%. Sample: CD8+ T cells from peripheral blood mononuclear cells, taken before pregnancy. This clonotype originated in a female donor with multiple sclerosis, enrolled in a pregnancy study. V is TRBV7-2 and J is TRBJ2-1; D is unresolved. CDR3 DNA: TGTGCCAGCAGCTTAAAGCTAGCCTACAATGAGCAGTTCTTC. Translated, it gives CASSLKLAYNEQFF.